The T cell receptor (beta chain) under discussion was sequenced for a study of cytomegalovirus exposure and HLA in healthy donors. General study findings and limits: Association with HLA alleles at 0.05 false discovery rate was found for 15,000 to 20,000 TCR beta sequences in a later analysis.

The PCR had 60 Vbeta and 13 Jbeta primers. The data were produced by immunoSEQ multiplex PCR, yet TCRdb's version contains in-frame clones alone and is incomplete. The sample consists of approximately 140,000 clones, approximately 65% of them appearing once. Trimming removed 0 bases from V and 10 bases from J; junction bases left unmatched: 3. The germline V gene has CDR1 LNHNV and CDR2 YYDKDF (reference sequence). This CDR3 contains 13 residues. Comment on this clone: Antigen specificity is unknown.

V and J are TRBV15 and TRBJ2-1; 7 nucleotides match TRBD2. This TCR was recovered from a woman aged 60 to 75 in good health and CMV-seronegative. The sequencing input was PBMCs. DNA for the CDR3: TGTGCCACCAGCAGAGATTGGACTAGGGAGCAGTTCTTC. Amino acid sequence: CATSRDWTREQFF.